The source of this T cell receptor (beta chain) is a study of metastatic and nonmetastatic thyroid tumors. V lost 6 bases, J lost 5 bases, and 6 bases stayed unmatched. The CDR3 is 13 residues long. Per germline, CDR1 MNHNS and CDR2 SASEGT. Thyroid surgery was preceded by no treatment in any patient. TCRdb used MiXCR to call clones anew from the PCR reads. The sample contains 19,000 or so clones, around a quarter of which appear only once. The chain employs TRBV6-1 and TRBJ1-1, with 7 bases identical to TRBD1. The sequencing input was tumor tissue. The TCR was taken from a female donor with papillary thyroid cancer or a benign thyroid nodule (not recorded which). Some clones in this sample may be carry-over from other donors' samples. The DNA of the CDR3 is TGTGCCAGCAGCAGACAGGGAGATACTGAAGCTTTCTTT. Amino acid sequence: CASSRQGDTEAFF.